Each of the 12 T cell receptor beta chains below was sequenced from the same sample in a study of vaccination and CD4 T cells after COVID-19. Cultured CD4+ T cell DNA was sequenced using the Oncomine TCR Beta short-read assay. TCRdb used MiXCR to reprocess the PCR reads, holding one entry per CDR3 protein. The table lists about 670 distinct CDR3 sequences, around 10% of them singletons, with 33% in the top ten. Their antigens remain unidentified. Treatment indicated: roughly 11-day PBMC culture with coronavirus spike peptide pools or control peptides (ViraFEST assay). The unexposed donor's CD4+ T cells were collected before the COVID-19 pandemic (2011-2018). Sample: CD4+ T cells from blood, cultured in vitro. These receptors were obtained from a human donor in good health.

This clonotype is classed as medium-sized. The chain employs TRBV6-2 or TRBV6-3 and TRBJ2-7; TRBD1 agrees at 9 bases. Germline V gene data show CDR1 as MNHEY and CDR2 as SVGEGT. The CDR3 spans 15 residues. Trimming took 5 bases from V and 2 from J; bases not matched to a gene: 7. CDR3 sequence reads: CASSKRTGVPYEQYF. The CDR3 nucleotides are TGTGCCAGCAGTAAGCGGACAGGGGTACCCTACGAGCAGTACTTC.

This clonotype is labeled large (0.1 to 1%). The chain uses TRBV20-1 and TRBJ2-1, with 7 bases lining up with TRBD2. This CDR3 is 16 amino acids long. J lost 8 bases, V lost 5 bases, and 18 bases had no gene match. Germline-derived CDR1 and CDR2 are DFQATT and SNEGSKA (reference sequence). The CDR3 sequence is CSAPTPGGTTRHEQFF. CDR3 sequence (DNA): TGCAGTGCTCCTACACCCGGGGGGACTACGAGGCATGAGCAGTTCTTC.

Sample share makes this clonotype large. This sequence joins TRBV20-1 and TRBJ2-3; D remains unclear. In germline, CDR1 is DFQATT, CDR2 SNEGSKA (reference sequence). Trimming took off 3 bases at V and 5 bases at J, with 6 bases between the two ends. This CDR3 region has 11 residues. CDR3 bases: TGCAGTGCTAGCGTCGGAGATACGCAGTATTTT. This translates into CSASVGDTQYF.

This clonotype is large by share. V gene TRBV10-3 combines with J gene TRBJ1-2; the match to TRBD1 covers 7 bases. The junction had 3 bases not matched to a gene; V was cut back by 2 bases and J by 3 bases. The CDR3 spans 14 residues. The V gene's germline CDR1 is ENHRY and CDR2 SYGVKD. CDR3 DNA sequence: TGTGCCATCAGTGAGGACAGGGTGTACTATGGCTACACCTTC. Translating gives CAISEDRVYYGYTF.

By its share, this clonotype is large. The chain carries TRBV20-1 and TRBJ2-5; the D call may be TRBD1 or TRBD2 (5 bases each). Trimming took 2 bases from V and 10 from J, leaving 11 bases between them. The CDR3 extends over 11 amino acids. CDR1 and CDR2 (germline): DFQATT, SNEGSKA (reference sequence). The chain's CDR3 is CSARQGRDQYF. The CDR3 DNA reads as TGCAGTGCTAGACAGGGCCGGGACCAGTACTTC.

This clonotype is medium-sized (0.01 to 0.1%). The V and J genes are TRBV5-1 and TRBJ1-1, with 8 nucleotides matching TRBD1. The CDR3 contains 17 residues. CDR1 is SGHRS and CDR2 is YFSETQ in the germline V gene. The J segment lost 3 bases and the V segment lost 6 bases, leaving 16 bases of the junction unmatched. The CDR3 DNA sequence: TGCGCCAGCACACGGACAGGGAGACTAATGACGGACACTGAAGCTTTCTTT. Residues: CASTRTGRLMTDTEAFF.

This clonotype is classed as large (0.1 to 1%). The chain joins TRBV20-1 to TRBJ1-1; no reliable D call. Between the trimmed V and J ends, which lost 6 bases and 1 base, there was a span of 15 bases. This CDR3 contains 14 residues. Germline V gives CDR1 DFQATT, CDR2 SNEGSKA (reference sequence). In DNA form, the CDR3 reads TGCAGTGCGGCCGGGCCTTCAGGGAACACTGAAGCTTTCTTT. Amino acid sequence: CSAAGPSGNTEAFF.

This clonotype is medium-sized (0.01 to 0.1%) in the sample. CDR3 in amino acids: CASTWTAGNTIYF. For the CDR3, the DNA is TGTGCCAGCACCTGGACAGCCGGAAACACCATATATTTT. V and J are TRBV2 and TRBJ1-3; D is possibly TRBD1 (6 bases). V dropped 7 bases and J dropped 4 bases, with 11 bases sitting between them. Looked up from germline, CDR1 is SNHLY and CDR2 is FYNNEI. This CDR3 has 13 amino acids. Full variable domain (missing parts from reference TRBV2 and TRBJ1-3): EPEVTQTPSHQVTQMGQEVILRCVPISNHLYFYWYRQILGQKVEFLVSFYNNEISEKSEIFDDQFSVERPDGSNFTLKIRSTKLEDSAMYFCASTWTAGNTIYFGEGSWLTVV.

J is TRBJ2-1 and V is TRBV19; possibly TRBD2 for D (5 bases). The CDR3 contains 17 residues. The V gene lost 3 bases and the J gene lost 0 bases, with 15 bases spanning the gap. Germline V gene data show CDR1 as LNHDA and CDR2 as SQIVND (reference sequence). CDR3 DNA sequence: TGTGCCAGTAGTATGAGGGCCCTAGTAGCCTCCTACAATGAGCAGTTCTTC. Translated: CASSMRALVASYNEQFF.

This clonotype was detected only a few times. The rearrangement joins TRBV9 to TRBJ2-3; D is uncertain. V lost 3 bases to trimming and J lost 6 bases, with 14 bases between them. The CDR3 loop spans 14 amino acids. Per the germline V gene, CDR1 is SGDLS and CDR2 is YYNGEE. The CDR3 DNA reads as TGTGCCAGCAGCGCACCGACTGGTCAGGATACGCAGTATTTT. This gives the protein CASSAPTGQDTQYF.

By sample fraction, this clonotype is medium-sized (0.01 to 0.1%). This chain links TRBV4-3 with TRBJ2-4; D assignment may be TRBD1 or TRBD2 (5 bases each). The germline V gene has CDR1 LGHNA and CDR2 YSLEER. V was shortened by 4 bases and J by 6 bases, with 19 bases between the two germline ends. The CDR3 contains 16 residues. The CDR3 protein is CASSPSPTGGGNIQYF. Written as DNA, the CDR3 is TGCGCCAGCAGCCCTAGTCCCACAGGTGGAGGAAACATTCAGTACTTC.

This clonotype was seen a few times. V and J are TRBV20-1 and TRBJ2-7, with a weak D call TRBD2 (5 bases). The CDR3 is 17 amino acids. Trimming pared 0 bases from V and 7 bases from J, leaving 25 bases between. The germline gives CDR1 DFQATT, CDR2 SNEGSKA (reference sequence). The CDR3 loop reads CSARDSTLGMDGGEQYF. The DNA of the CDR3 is TGCAGTGCTAGAGATTCCACGTTGGGCATGGATGGAGGAGAGCAGTACTTC.